The T cell receptor beta chain described here comes from a study of T-cell reconstitution after alpha-beta-depleted transplantation in children. This clonotype was seen at least ten times. Germline trimming cut 10 bases from V and 2 bases from J; bases unmatched to any gene: 12. The length of the CDR3 is 15 residues. Germline CDR1 MNHEY, CDR2 SMNVEV (reference sequence). Preparing the TCRbeta library involved the use of unique molecular identifiers. TCRdb itself ran the PCR reads through MiXCR, one entry per CDR3 protein. This sample has approximately 190,000 distinct CDR3 sequences, with roughly 6% found just once.

The sequence was collected from a girl less than two years old with combined immunodeficiency, due to receive a stem cell transplant. Sequenced material: PBMCs, taken before TCRalphabeta/CD19-depleted stem cell transplant. The rearrangement joins TRBV27 to TRBJ2-3; TRBD2 aligns across 7 bases. CDR3 protein: CATTSGGEITDTQYF. CDR3 DNA: TGTGCCACCACCTCGGGGGGAGAGATCACAGATACGCAGTATTTT.